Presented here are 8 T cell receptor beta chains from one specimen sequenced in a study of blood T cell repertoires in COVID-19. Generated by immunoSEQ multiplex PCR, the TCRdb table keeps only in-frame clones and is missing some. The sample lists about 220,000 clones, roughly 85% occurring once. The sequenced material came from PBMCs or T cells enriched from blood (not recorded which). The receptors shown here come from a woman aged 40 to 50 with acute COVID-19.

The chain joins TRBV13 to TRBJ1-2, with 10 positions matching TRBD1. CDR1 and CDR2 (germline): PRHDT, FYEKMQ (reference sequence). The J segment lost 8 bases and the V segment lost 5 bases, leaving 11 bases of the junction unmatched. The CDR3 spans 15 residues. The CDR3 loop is CASSPTVTGGQGYTF. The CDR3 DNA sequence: TGTGCCAGCAGCCCGACCGTGACAGGGGGCCAAGGCTACACCTTC.

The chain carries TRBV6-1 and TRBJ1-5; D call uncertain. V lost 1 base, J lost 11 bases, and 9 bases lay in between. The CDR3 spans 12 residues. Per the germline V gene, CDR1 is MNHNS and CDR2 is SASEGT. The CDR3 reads CASSEGRWAQHF. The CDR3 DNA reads TGTGCCAGCAGTGAAGGCAGGTGGGCCCAGCATTTT.

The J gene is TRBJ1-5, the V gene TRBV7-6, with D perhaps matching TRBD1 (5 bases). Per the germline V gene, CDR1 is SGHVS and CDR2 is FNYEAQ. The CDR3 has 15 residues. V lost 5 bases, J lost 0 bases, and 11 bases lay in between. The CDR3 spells CASSSGTLSNQPQHF. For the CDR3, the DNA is TGTGCCAGCAGCAGCGGGACCCTTAGCAATCAGCCCCAGCATTTT.

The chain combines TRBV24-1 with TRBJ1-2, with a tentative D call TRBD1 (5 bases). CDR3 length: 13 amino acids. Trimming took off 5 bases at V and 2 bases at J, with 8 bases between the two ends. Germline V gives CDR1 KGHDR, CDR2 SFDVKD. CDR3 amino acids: CATSGGGNYGYTF. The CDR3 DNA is TGTGCCACCAGTGGTGGGGGGAACTATGGCTACACCTTC.

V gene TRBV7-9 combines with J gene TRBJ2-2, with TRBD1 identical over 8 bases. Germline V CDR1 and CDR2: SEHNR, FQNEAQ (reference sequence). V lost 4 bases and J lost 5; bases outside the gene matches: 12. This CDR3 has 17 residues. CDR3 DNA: TGTGCCAGCAGCTCACCCCCCGGGACAGGAGGTACCGGGGAGCTGTTTTTT. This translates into CASSSPPGTGGTGELFF.

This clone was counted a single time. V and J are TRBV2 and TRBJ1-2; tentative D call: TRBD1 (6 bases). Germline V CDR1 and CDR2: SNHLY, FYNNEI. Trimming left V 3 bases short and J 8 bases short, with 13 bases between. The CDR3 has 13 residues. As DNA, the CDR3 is TGTGCCAGCAGTGAGTTGGCGCAGGGGGGCTACACCTTC. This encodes CASSELAQGGYTF.

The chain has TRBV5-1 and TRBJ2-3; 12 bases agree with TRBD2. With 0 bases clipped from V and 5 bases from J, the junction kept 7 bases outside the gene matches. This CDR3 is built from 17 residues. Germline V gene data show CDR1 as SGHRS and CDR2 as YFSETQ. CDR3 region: CASSLDPSGGALDTQYF. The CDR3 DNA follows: TGCGCCAGCAGCTTGGACCCTAGCGGGGGGGCGTTAGATACGCAGTATTTT.

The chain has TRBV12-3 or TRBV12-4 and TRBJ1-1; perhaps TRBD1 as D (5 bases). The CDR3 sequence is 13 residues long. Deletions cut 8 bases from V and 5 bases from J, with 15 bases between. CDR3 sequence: CASEPGGETEAFF. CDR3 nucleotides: TGTGCCAGCGAACCCGGGGGGGAGACTGAAGCTTTCTTT.